This entry describes one T cell receptor (beta chain). V lost 3 bases and J 4 bases, leaving 10 bases between the germline ends. The CDR3 contains 13 residues. Germline loops: CDR1 SGHRS, CDR2 YFSETQ. This entry comes from a study of T cells in Graves' hyperthyroidism and ophthalmopathy. Subjects with ophthalmopathy showed a Clinical Activity Score no lower than 3, a NOSPECS grade no lower than 4, and a duration shorter than 3 months. What was amplified from RNA transcripts were TCR beta CDR3 regions. HTBI primers were the set used in a first-round RT-PCR of the TCR CDR3. TCRdb analysed the multiplex PCR reads with MiXCR anew, one entry per CDR3 protein. In the table there are more than 450,000 distinct CDR3 sequences, about 20% of which are singletons.

The rearrangement links TRBV5-1 to TRBJ2-5; no firm D call. Sequenced: blood. This clonotype was obtained from a man between 40 and 49 years old with Graves' ophthalmopathy. In DNA form, the CDR3 reads TGCGCCAGCAGCTGGCGTAGTGCAGAGACCCAGTACTTC. As protein: CASSWRSAETQYF.